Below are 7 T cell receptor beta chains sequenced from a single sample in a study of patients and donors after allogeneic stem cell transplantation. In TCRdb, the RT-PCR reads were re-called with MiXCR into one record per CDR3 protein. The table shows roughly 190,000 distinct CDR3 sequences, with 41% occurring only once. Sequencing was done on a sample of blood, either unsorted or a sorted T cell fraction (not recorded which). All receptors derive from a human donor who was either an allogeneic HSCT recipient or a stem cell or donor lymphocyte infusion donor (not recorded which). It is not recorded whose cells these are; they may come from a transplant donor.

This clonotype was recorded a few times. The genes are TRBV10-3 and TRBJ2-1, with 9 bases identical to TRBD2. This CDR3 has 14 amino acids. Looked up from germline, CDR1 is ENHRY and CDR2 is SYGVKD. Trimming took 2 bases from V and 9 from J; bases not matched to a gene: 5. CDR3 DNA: TGTGCCATCAGTGAGCCCGGACTAGCGCTTGAGCAGTTCTTC. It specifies CAISEPGLALEQFF.

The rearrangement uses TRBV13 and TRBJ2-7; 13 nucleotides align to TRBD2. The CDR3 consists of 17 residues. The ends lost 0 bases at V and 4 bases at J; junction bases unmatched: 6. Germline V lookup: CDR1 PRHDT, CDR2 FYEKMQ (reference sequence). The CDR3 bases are TGTGCCAGCAGCTTAGGGGTGGGACTAGCGGGACTTTACGAGCAGTACTTC. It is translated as CASSLGVGLAGLYEQYF.

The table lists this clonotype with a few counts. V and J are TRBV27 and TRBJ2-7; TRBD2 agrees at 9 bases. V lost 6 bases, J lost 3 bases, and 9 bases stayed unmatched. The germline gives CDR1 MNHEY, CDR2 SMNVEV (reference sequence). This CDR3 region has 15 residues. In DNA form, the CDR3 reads TGTGCCAGCAGCCTTTCGACTAGCGGAGGCTACGAGCAGTACTTC. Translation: CASSLSTSGGYEQYF.

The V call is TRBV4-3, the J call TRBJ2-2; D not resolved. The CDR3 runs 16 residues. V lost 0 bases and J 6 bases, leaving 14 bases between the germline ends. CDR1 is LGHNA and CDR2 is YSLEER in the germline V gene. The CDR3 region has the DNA TGCGCCAGCAGCCAAGAAGCCCCTCCTTCTGCCGGGGAGCTGTTTTTT. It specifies CASSQEAPPSAGELFF.

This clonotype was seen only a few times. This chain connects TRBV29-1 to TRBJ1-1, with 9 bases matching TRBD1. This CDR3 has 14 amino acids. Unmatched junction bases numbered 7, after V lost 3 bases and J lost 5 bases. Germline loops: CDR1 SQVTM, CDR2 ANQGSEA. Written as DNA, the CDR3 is TGCAGCGTTGATACAGGGGGCGTGTATACTGAAGCTTTCTTT. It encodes CSVDTGGVYTEAFF.

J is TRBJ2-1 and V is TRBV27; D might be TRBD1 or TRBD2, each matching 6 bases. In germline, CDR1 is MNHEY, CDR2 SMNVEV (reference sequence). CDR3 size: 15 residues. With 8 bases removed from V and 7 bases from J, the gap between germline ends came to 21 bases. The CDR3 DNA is TGTGCCAGCTACCGAGAGGGGGACTCCGATAATGAGCAGTTCTTC. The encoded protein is CASYREGDSDNEQFF.

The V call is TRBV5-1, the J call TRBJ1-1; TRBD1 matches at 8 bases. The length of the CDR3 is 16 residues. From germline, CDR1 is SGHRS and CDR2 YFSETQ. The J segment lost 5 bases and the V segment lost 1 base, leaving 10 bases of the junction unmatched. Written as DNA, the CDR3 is TGCGCCAGCAGCTTGTTCCGGGACAGGTTTGTGACTGAAGCTTTCTTT. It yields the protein CASSLFRDRFVTEAFF.